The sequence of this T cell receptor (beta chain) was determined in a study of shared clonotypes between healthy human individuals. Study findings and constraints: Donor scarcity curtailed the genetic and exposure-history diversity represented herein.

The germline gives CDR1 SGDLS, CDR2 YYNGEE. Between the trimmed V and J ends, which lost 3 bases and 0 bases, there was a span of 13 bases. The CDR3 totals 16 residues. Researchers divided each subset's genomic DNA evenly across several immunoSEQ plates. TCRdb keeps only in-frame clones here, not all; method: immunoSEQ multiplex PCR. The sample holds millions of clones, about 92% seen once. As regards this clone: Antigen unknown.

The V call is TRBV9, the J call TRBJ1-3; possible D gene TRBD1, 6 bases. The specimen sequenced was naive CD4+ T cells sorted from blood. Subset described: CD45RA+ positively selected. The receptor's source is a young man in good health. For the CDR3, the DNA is TGTGCCAGCAGCGGACAGGAAAGGGTCTCTGGAAACACCATATATTTT. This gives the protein CASSGQERVSGNTIYF.